This T cell receptor beta chain is drawn from a study of Graves' ophthalmopathy and Graves' hyperthyroidism. Study findings and constraints: The authors also found most expanded thyroid clonotypes above 0.001 frequency in blood.

Amplification of TCR beta CDR3 regions used RNA transcripts. Second-round multiplex PCR followed a first-round RT-PCR using HTBI primers. TCRdb reanalysed the multiplex PCR reads using MiXCR and keeps one entry per CDR3 protein. The data hold hundreds of thousands of distinct CDR3 sequences, with 22% observed a single time. Many counts were recorded for this clonotype. Its cognate antigen is unknown. Orbital computed tomography, together with clinical symptoms, serum thyroxine, TRAb and thyroid ultrasound, was used for diagnosis. Per germline, CDR1 ENHRY and CDR2 SYGVKD. The junction had 11 bases not matched to a gene; V was cut back by 8 bases and J by 2 bases. The CDR3 loop spans 15 amino acids.

This receptor was obtained from a woman between 18 and 29 years old with stable Graves' hyperthyroidism. Some clones in this sample may be carry-over from other donors' samples. The sequencing sample was made of peripheral blood. The chain employs TRBV10-3 and TRBJ1-1; TRBD1 aligns across 7 bases. The CDR3 coding sequence is TGTGCCATCGCTAATAACAGGGGATTTAACACTGAAGCTTTCTTT. This codes for CAIANNRGFNTEAFF.